The entry below gives a single T cell receptor beta chain sequence along with its context. The antigen remains undetermined. The junction does not match germline at one end; this may be a read error. This CDR3 comprises 13 residues. Until they underwent thyroid surgery, no patient had received any treatment. The data originate from a study of metastatic and nonmetastatic thyroid tumors. Study-level information: A comparison of repertoires was made across blood and tumor or nodule tissue from malignant and benign thyroid patients.

TCRdb re-clonotyped the PCR reads via MiXCR. The data show 35,000 to 45,000 clones, with about 3.3% seen just once and 7.5% to 10% held by the top ten. Study findings and constraints: For both blood and tumor, malignant thyroid tumors reportedly showed significantly higher TCR beta diversity than benign nodules did.

This chain uses TRBV12-3 or TRBV12-4 with TRBJ1-6, with D possibly matching TRBD1 (5 bases). Source material: blood. The TCR comes from a female donor with papillary thyroid cancer or a benign thyroid nodule (not recorded which). Some clones in this sample may be carry-over from other donors' samples. In DNA, the CDR3 is TGTGCCAGCATAAGGACACGAAATTCACCCCTGCACTTT. Its translation is CASIRTRNSPLHF.